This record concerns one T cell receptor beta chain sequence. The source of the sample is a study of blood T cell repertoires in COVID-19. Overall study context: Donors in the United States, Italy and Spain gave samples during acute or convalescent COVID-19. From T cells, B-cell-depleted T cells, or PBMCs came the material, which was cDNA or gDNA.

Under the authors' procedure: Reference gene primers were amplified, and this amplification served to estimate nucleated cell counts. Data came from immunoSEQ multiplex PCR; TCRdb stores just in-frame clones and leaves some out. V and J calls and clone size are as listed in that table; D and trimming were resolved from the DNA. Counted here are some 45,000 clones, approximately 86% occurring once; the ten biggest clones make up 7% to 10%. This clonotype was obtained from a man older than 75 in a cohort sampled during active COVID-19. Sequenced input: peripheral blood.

The CDR3: CATRGLLVSYEQYF. CDR3 coding DNA: TGCGCCACCCGGGGACTCCTTGTAAGCTACGAGCAGTACTTC. This sequence joins TRBV4-1 and TRBJ2-7, with D tentatively TRBD2 (6 bases). The germline CDR1 and CDR2 sequences are MGHRA and YSYEKL. There are 14 residues in the CDR3. Between the trimmed V and J ends, which lost 10 bases and 3 bases, there was a span of 19 bases.